The 17 T cell receptor beta chains reported below all come from one sample, sequenced in a study of blood T cell repertoires in COVID-19. Sequencing used immunoSEQ multiplex PCR; TCRdb keeps in-frame clones, though not all of them. Of around 41,000 clones in the sample, roughly nine tenths were seen once. Sequencing used peripheral blood. The receptors come from a woman between 25 and 40 years old in a cohort sampled during active COVID-19.

The V and J genes are TRBV30 and TRBJ2-5; 13 bases map to TRBD2. The J segment lost 5 bases and the V segment lost 3 bases, leaving 3 bases of the junction unmatched. This CDR3 is 14 amino acids long. Germline CDR1 is GTSNPN and CDR2 is SVGIG (reference sequence). For the CDR3, the DNA is TGTGCCTGGAGAACTAGCGGGAGGGAGGAGACCCAGTACTTC. Translation gives CAWRTSGREETQYF.

The V call is TRBV5-1, the J call TRBJ1-6; D perhaps matches TRBD1 (6 bases). The germline V gene encodes CDR1 SGHRS and CDR2 YFSETQ. V was cut by 1 base and J by 0 bases, with 8 bases left in between. This CDR3 is 16 amino acids long. CDR3 in DNA: TGCGCCAGCAGCTTGCAGGGGAACTCCTATAATTCACCCCTCCACTTT. Its translation: CASSLQGNSYNSPLHF.

In DNA, the CDR3 is TGTGCCAGCAGTTTCTCCAGGGGGCGCCCGGACGAGCAGTACTTC. This encodes CASSFSRGRPDEQYF. The rearrangement links TRBV6-2 or TRBV6-3 to TRBJ2-7; 8 nucleotides match TRBD1. The junction had 10 bases not matched to a gene; V was cut back by 4 bases and J by 5 bases. This CDR3 contains 15 residues. The germline gives CDR1 MNHEY, CDR2 SVGEGT.

The V call is TRBV7-2, the J call TRBJ2-1; weak D call: TRBD1 (5 bases). The V end lost 1 base, the J end lost 12 bases, and 16 bases lay between the germline ends. Per the germline V gene, CDR1 is SGHTA and CDR2 is FQGNSA. The CDR3 totals 14 residues. CDR3 DNA sequence: TGTGCCAGCAGCTTAGGGATGGTGACAGTAGGGCAGTTCTTC. Translation: CASSLGMVTVGQFF.

V is TRBV6-5 and J is TRBJ1-2, with D maybe TRBD1 (6 bases). Germline-derived CDR1 and CDR2 are MNHEY and SVGAGI. V was shortened by 2 bases and J by 6 bases, with 7 bases between the two germline ends. The CDR3 has 12 residues. Here the CDR3 DNA reads TGTGCCAGCAGTTACACAGGGAATGGCTACACCTTC. This translates into CASSYTGNGYTF.

The genes are TRBV18 and TRBJ1-1, with 9 nucleotides matching TRBD1. This CDR3 is built from 16 residues. Germline loops: CDR1 KGHSH, CDR2 LQKENI. V lost 3 bases, J lost 1 base, and 6 bases stayed unmatched. The DNA for the CDR3 is TGTGCCAGCTCACCGCAGACAGGGGGGCGGAACACTGAAGCTTTCTTT. This translates into CASSPQTGGRNTEAFF.

This sequence joins TRBV30 and TRBJ2-1; 9 positions agree with TRBD2. The length of the CDR3 is 16 residues. The V and J ends lost 1 base and 2 bases, in that order; junction bases with no gene match: 6. CDR1 is GTSNPN, CDR2 SVGIG, per germline (reference sequence). CDR3 nucleotide sequence: TGTGCCTGGAGTGGACGGAGGACTAGCGCCTACAATGAGCAGTTCTTC. Translating it yields CAWSGRRTSAYNEQFF.

The rearrangement uses TRBV6-2 or TRBV6-3 and TRBJ1-2, with a tentative D call TRBD1 (5 bases). Germline V gene sequence: CDR1 MNHEY, CDR2 SVGEGT. The CDR3 covers 19 residues. V was clipped by 2 bases and J by 1 base, with 23 bases between them. Written as DNA, the CDR3 is TGTGCCAGCAGTTACGGCAGGGCTCGCTACTTTAAAAATAACTATGGCTACACCTTC. This sequence encodes CASSYGRARYFKNNYGYTF.

This clone appeared a single time. The genes are TRBV9 and TRBJ2-1; 8 bases fit TRBD2. The junction had 9 bases not matched to a gene; V was cut back by 0 bases and J by 10 bases. The CDR3 loop spans 15 amino acids. Germline V gene data show CDR1 as SGDLS and CDR2 as YYNGEE. This CDR3 reads CASSVVGRGEPEQFF. CDR3 in DNA: TGTGCCAGCAGCGTAGTAGGGCGGGGGGAGCCCGAGCAGTTCTTC.

This CDR3 reads CASSSNRGLAGGLQETQYF. In DNA form, the CDR3 reads TGTGCCAGCAGTTCGAATAGGGGACTAGCGGGAGGGCTCCAAGAGACCCAGTACTTC. This chain links TRBV28 with TRBJ2-5; TRBD2 matches at 16 bases. Trimming at V came to 4 bases and at J to 1 base, leaving 9 bases not matched to a gene. CDR1 and CDR2 (germline): MDHEN, SYDVKM. This CDR3 has 19 residues.

This sequence joins TRBV9 and TRBJ1-1; tentative D call: TRBD1 (6 bases). The CDR3 runs to 17 residues. The germline V gene has CDR1 SGDLS and CDR2 YYNGEE. V lost 4 bases to trimming and J lost 5 bases, with 24 bases between them. The CDR3 is CASSLEGEPGRWTEAFF. The CDR3 DNA sequence: TGTGCCAGCAGCCTAGAGGGGGAGCCGGGACGGTGGACTGAAGCTTTCTTT.

The V and J genes are TRBV11-1 and TRBJ1-1; D might be TRBD1 (6 bases). The germline CDR1 and CDR2 sequences are SGHAT and FQDESV (reference sequence). The V end lost 5 bases, the J end lost 3 bases, and 13 bases lay between the germline ends. This CDR3 is built from 14 residues. CDR3 sequence: CASSPWAGDTEAFF. In DNA, the CDR3 is TGTGCCAGCAGCCCCTGGGCAGGGGACACTGAAGCTTTCTTT.

This chain uses TRBV5-4 with TRBJ2-7, with TRBD2 matching 9 bases. This CDR3 is built from 14 residues. The trim removed 4 bases at V and 3 bases at J, leaving 5 bases unmatched. Germline CDR1 reads SGHNT; CDR2 reads YYREEE (reference sequence). CDR3 sequence: CASSLTSGNYEQYF. CDR3 DNA: TGTGCCAGCAGCCTGACTAGCGGTAACTACGAGCAGTACTTC.

In this sample, this clone is large. V gene TRBV4-2 combines with J gene TRBJ2-2; TRBD2 matches at 10 bases. This CDR3 is built from 19 residues. V shed 1 base, J shed 2 bases, and the junction held 10 bases outside the gene matches. Germline CDR1 reads LGHNA; CDR2 reads YNFKEQ. The CDR3 reads CASSQGEASGSLNTGELFF. The CDR3 region has the DNA TGTGCCAGCAGCCAAGGGGAGGCTAGCGGGAGCCTTAACACCGGGGAGCTGTTTTTT.

This chain connects TRBV18 to TRBJ1-4, with 7 bases fitting TRBD1. V shed 6 bases and J 6 bases; nucleotides not matched to a gene: 13. The germline CDR1 and CDR2 sequences are KGHSH and LQKENI. The CDR3 has 16 amino acids. The CDR3 sequence is CASSLPREGAYEKLFF. The CDR3 nucleotides are TGTGCCAGCTCCCTCCCCCGGGAGGGGGCGTATGAAAAACTGTTTTTT.

The chain is built from TRBV19 and TRBJ2-3; 11 bases are a match to TRBD2. This CDR3 has 18 residues. V was clipped by 3 bases and J by 1 base; unmatched bases: 9. Germline CDR1 reads LNHDA; CDR2 reads SQIVND (reference sequence). The CDR3 DNA is TGTGCCAGTAGTATTAGCGGGAGGGCCTTTGGGGGCACAGATACGCAGTATTTT. Its protein product is CASSISGRAFGGTDTQYF.

This chain links TRBV6-5 with TRBJ1-1; TRBD1 matches at 12 bases. Losses at the gene ends were 6 bases for V and 4 bases for J; bases not matched to a gene: 0. This CDR3 is built from 13 residues. The germline CDR1 and CDR2 sequences are MNHEY and SVGAGI. The CDR3 DNA sequence: TGTGCCAGCAGGGGACAGGGGGCCACTGAAGCTTTCTTT. It yields the protein CASRGQGATEAFF.